Reported below is one T cell receptor (beta chain). Its antigen is not identified. Each donor was healthy, and each was a bone marrow donor. This specimen comes from a study of cytomegalovirus exposure and HLA in healthy donors. Across the study: Of the donors genotyped, several hundred in all, 80% to 85% fell in the Caucasian-associated ancestry cluster. Study-level points and caveats: The authors enumerated over 150 TCR beta chains as linked to cytomegalovirus. Reports indicate that TCR beta sequences accurately predicted the HLA-A and HLA-B alleles of most subjects.

Amplification used 60 Vbeta primers and 13 Jbeta primers. Clones were sequenced by immunoSEQ multiplex PCR, and TCRdb holds only the in-frame ones, with some missing. The table has approximately 100,000 clones, 70% to 85% seen once. This CDR3 is 19 amino acids long. Germline CDR1 and CDR2: SGHTS and YDEGEE. V gave up 6 bases and J gave up 7 bases; unmatched junction bases: 21. This chain uses TRBV5-8 with TRBJ1-4; 10 nucleotides agree with TRBD1. This TCR derives from a man aged 35 to 55 in good health and CMV-seropositive. What was sequenced was PBMCs. The CDR3 DNA sequence: TGTGCCAGCACCCTAAATAACCCGGGACAGGGGAGGGCTGGTGAAAAACTGTTTTTT. This translates into CASTLNNPGQGRAGEKLFF.